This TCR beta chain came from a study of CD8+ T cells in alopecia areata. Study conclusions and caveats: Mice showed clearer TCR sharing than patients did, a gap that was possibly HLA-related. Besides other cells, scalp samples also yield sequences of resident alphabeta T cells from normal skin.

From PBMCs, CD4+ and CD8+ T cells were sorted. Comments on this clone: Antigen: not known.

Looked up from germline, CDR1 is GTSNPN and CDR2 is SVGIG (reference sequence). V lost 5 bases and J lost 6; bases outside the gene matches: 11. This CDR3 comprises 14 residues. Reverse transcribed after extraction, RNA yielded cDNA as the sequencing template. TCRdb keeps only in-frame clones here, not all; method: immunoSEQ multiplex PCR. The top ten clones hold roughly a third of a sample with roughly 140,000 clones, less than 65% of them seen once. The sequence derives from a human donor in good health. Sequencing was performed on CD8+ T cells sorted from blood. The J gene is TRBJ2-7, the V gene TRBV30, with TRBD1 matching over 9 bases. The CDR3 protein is CAWLTGQGHSEQYF. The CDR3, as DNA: TGTGCCTGGCTTACGGGACAGGGACACAGCGAGCAGTACTTC.